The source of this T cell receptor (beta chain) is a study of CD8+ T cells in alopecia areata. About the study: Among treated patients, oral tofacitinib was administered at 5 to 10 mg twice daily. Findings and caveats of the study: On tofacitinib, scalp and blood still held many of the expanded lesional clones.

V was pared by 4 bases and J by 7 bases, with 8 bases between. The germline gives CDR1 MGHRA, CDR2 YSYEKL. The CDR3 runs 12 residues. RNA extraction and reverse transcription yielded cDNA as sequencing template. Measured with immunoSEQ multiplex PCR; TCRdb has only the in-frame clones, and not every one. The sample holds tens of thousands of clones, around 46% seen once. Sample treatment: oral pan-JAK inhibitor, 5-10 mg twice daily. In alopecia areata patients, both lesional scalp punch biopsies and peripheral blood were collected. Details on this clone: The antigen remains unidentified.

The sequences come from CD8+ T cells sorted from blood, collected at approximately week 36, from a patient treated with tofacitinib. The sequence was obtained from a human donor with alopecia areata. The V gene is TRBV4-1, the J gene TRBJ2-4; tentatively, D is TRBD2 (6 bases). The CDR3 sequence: CASSPGRNIQYF. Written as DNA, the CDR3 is TGCGCCAGCAGCCCGGGGAGGAACATTCAGTACTTC.